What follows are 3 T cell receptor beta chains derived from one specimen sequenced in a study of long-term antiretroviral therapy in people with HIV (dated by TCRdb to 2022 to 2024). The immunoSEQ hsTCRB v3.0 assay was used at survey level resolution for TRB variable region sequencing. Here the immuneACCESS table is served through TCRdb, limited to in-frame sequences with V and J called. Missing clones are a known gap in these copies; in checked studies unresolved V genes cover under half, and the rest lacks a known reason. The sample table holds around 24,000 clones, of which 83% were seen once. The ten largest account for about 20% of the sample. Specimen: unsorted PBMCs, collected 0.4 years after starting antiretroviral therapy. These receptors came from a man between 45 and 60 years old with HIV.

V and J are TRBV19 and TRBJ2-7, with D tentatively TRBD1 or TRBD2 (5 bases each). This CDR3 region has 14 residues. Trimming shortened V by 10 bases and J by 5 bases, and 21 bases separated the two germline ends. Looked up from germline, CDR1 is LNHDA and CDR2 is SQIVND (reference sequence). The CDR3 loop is CATRGRDLLDEQYF. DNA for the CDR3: TGTGCCACCCGAGGTCGGGACCTCTTGGACGAGCAGTACTTC.

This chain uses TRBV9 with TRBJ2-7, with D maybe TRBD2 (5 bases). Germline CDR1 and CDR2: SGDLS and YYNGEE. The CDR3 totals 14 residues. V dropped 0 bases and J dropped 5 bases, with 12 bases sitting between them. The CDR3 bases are TGTGCCAGCAGCGTAGCGGGGAAGCACCACGAGCAGTACTTC. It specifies CASSVAGKHHEQYF.

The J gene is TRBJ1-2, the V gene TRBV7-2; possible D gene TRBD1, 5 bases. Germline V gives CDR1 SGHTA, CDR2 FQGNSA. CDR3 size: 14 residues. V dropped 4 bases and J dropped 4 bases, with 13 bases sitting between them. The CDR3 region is CASSSQAATYGYTF. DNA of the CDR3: TGTGCCAGCAGCTCACAGGCCGCGACCTATGGCTACACCTTC.